The sequence of this TCR beta chain was determined in a study of shared clonotypes between healthy human individuals. General study findings and limits: Some naive CD4 clonotypes, approximately 4.5%, turned up in common across several donors. Sequencing depth was expected to affect clonotype sharing among donors.

This CDR3 contains 15 residues. CDR1 MNHNS and CDR2 SASEGT come from the germline V gene. Trimming removed 2 bases from V and 0 bases from J, with 8 bases in between. The repertoire was sequenced with immunoSEQ multiplex PCR; TCRdb's copy has only in-frame clones and lacks some. This table holds 2 million to 2.5 million clones, about 90% found once. In the case of this clone: The target antigen is unknown.

Sequencing was performed on naive CD4+ T cells from PBMCs. Stated subset: CD45RA+ positively selected. The chain uses TRBV6-1 and TRBJ2-1; no clear D gene. This TCR was recovered from a man between 18 and 35 years old in good health. Some clones in this sample may be carry-over from other donors' samples. CDR3 protein: CASSEMGISYNEQFF. CDR3 coding DNA: TGTGCCAGCAGTGAAATGGGAATCTCCTACAATGAGCAGTTCTTC.